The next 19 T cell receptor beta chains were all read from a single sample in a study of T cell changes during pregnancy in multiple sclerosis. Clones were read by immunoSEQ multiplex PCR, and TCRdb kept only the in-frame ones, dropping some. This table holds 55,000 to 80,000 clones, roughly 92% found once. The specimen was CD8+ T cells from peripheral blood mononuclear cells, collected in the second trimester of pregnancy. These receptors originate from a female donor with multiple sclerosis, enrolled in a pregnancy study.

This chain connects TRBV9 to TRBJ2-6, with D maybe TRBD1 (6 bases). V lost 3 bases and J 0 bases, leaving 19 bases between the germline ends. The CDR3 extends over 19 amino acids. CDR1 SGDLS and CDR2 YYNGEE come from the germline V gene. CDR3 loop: CASSETQGPSPSGANVLTF. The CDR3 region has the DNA TGTGCCAGCAGCGAGACACAGGGACCCTCTCCCTCTGGGGCCAACGTCCTGACTTTC.

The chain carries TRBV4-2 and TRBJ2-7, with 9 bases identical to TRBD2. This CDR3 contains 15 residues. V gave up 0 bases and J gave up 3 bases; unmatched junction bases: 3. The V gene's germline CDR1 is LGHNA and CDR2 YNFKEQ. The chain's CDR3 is CASSQEGSGSYEQYF. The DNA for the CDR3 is TGTGCCAGCAGCCAAGAAGGTAGCGGGAGCTACGAGCAGTACTTC.

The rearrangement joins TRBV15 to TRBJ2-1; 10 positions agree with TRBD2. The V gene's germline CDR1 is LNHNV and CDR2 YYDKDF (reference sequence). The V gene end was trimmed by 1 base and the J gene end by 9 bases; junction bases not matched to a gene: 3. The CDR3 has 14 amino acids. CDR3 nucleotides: TGTGCCACCAGCAGAGGGACTAGCGGAGGTGAGCAGTTCTTC. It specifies CATSRGTSGGEQFF.

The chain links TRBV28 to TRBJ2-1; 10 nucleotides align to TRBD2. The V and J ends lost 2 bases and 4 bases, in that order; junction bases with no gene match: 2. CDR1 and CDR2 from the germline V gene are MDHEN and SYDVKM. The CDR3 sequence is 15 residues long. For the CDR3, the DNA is TGTGCCAGCAGTTTAGGGACTAGCGAATACAATGAGCAGTTCTTC. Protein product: CASSLGTSEYNEQFF.

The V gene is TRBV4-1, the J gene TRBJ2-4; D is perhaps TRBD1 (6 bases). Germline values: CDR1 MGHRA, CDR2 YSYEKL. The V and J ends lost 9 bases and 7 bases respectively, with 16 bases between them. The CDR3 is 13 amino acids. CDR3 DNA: TGCGCCAGTAGTGCTACAGGGATCAACATTCAGTACTTC. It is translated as CASSATGINIQYF.

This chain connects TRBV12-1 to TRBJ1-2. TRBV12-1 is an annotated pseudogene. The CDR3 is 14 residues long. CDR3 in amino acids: CASSLREEAGGYTF. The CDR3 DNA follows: TGTGCCAGCAGCCTGAGAGAGGAGGCAGGTGGCTACACCTTC.

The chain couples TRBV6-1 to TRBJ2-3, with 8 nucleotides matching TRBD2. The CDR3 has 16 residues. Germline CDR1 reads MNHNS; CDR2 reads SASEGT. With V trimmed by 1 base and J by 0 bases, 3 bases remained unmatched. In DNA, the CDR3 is TGTGCCAGCAGTGAAGGGAGCGGGGGAAGCACAGATACGCAGTATTTT. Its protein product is CASSEGSGGSTDTQYF.

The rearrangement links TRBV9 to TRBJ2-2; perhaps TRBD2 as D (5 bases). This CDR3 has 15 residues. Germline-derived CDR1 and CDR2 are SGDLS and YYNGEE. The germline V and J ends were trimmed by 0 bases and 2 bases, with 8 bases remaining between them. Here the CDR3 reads CASSVGGGNTGELFF. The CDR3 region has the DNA TGTGCCAGCAGCGTAGGAGGAGGTAACACCGGGGAGCTGTTTTTT.

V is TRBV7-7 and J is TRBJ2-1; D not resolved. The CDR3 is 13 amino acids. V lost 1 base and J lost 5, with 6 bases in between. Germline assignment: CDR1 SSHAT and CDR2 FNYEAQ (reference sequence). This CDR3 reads CASSLGLDNEQFF. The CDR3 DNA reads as TGTGCCAGCAGCTTAGGACTGGACAATGAGCAGTTCTTC.

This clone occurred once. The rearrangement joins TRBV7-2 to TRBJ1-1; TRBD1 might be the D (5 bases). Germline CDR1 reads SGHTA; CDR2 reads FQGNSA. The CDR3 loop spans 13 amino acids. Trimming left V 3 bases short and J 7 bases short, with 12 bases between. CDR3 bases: TGTGCCAGCAGCTTTCCGCGGGGCGATGAAGCTTTCTTT. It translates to CASSFPRGDEAFF.

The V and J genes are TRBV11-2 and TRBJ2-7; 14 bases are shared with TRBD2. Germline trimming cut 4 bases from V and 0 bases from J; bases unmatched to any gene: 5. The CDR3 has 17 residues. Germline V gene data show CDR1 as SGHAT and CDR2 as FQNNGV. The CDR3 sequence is CASSSLGTSGSSYEQYF. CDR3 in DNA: TGTGCCAGCAGCTCCCTCGGGACTAGCGGGAGCTCCTACGAGCAGTACTTC.

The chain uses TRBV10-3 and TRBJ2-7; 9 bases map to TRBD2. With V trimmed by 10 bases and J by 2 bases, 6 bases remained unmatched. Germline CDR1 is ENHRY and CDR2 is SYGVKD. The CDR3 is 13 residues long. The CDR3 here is CATWAGGPYEQYF. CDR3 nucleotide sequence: TGTGCCACTTGGGCGGGAGGGCCCTACGAGCAGTACTTC.

CDR3 region: CASSLTGVSYEQYF. In DNA, the CDR3 is TGTGCCAGCAGTTTGACAGGGGTCTCCTACGAGCAGTACTTC. The chain is built from TRBV28 and TRBJ2-7, with 8 bases aligning to TRBD1. The V gene's germline CDR1 is MDHEN and CDR2 SYDVKM. This CDR3 region has 14 residues. J gave up 0 bases and V 3 bases, and 1 base lay outside the gene matches.

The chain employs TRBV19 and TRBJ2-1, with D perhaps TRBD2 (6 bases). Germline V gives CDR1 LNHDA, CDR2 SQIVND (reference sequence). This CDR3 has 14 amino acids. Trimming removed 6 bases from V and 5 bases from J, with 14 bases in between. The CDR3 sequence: CASRWNGGDNEQFF. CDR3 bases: TGTGCCAGTAGATGGAACGGCGGGGACAATGAGCAGTTCTTC.

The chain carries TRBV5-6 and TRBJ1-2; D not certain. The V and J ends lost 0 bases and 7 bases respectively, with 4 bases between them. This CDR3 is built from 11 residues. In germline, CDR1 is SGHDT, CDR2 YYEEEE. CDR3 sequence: CASSLAGGYTF. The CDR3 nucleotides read TGTGCCAGCAGCTTGGCCGGTGGCTACACCTTC.

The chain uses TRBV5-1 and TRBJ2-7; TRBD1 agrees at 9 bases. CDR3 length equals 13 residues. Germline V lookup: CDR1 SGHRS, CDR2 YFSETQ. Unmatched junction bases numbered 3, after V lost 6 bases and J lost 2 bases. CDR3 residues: CASTGQGPYEQYF. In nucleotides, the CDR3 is TGCGCCAGCACGGGACAGGGACCCTACGAGCAGTACTTC.

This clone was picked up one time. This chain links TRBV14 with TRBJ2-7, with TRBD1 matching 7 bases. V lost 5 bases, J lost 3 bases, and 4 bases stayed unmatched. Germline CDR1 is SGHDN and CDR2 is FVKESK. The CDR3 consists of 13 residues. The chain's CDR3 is CASSRRQGYEQYF. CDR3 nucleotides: TGTGCCAGCAGCAGACGACAGGGCTACGAGCAGTACTTC.

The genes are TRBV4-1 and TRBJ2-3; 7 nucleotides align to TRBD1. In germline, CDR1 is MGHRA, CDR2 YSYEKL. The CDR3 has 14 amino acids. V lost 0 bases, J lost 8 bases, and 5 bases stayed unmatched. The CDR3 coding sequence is TGCGCCAGCAGCCAAGAGGGAACAGGGGCTACGCAGTATTTT. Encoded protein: CASSQEGTGATQYF.

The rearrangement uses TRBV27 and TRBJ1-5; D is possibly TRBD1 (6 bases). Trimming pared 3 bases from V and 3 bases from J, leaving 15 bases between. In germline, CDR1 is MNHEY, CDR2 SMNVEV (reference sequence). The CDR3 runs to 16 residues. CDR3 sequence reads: CASSFYAQGVNQPQHF. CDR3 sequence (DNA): TGTGCCAGCAGTTTTTATGCACAGGGAGTCAATCAGCCCCAGCATTTT.